This TCR beta chain emerged from a study of cytomegalovirus exposure and HLA in healthy donors. General study points: The records held CMV serostatus as the only immune exposure information. V- and J-gene trimming in TCR beta was tied to a missense DCLRE1C variant by an analysis performed later.

As concerns this clone: Its matching antigen is unknown.

Vbeta (60) and Jbeta (13) primers were used in the PCR. Sequencing was performed with immunoSEQ multiplex PCR; in TCRdb, only in-frame clones are kept and a portion is missing. The sample consists of fewer than 250,000 clones, about 70% of them appearing once. Trimming took 3 bases from V and 5 from J, leaving 13 bases between them. Germline values: CDR1 SGHTA, CDR2 FQGTGA. The CDR3 sequence is 15 residues long. This receptor was obtained from a young woman in good health and CMV-seronegative. Sequenced input: PBMCs. This chain links TRBV7-3 with TRBJ2-2; the D is unclear. The CDR3 region has the DNA TGTGCCAGCAGCTTCATAATCGGTTGGACCGGGGAGCTGTTTTTT. Protein: CASSFIIGWTGELFF.